This TCR beta chain came from a study of beta chain features in type 1 diabetes. As for the study in general: Patients and healthy donors were similar in age, gender and cell yields.

V was shortened by 0 bases and J by 4 bases, with 12 bases between the two germline ends. This CDR3 spans 15 amino acids. Looked up from germline, CDR1 is SGHDN and CDR2 is FVKESK. Per donor, one heparinised blood draw averaged about 116 mL. Study results and caveats: There were fewer insertions and more deletions at the VDJ junctions of type 1 diabetes patients. TCRB CDR3s from Type 1 diabetes patients were moderately but significantly shorter in all four CD4+ subsets. Sampled from patients, naive, central memory and Treg TCRB repertoires appeared more similar than those sampled from healthy donors.

Expressed TCRB transcripts got sequenced, as all isolated RNA was reverse transcribed. Method: immunoSEQ multiplex PCR; TCRdb's copy keeps in-frame clones and lacks some. The table includes 500,000 to 850,000 clones, around 15% detected once. About this clone: Its antigen is unknown.

Sequencing was carried out using naive CD4+ T cells from blood. The V call is TRBV14, the J call TRBJ1-2; D remains ambiguous. The receptor was derived from a man younger than 35 with type 1 diabetes. The CDR3 sequence: CASSQDTGGFYGYTF. Written as DNA, the CDR3 is TGTGCCAGCAGCCAAGATACCGGCGGATTCTATGGCTACACCTTC.